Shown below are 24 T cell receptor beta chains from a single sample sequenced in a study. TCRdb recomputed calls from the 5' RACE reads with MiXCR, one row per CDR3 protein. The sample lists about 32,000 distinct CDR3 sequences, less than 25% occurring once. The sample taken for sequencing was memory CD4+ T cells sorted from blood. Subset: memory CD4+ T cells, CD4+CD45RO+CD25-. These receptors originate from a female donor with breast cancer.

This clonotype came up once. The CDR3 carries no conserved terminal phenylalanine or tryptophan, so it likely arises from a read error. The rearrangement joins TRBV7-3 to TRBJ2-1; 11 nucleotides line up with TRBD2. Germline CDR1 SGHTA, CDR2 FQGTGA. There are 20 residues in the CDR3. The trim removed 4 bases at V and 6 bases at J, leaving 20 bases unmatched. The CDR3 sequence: CASSSSARGLAGGPGNEQFS. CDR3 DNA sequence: TGTGCCAGCAGCTCCTCCGCCCGTGGGTTAGCGGGGGGGCCGGGCAATGAGCAGTTCTCC.

DNA of the CDR3: TGTGCCAGCAGTAACCGGGACATCCGAAACACCATATATTTT. Protein: CASSNRDIRNTIYF. This chain links TRBV28 with TRBJ1-3; the D gene is possibly TRBD1 (6 bases). This CDR3 region has 14 residues. Trimming stripped 5 bases from V and 5 bases from J, with 13 bases between. Germline V gene sequence: CDR1 MDHEN, CDR2 SYDVKM.

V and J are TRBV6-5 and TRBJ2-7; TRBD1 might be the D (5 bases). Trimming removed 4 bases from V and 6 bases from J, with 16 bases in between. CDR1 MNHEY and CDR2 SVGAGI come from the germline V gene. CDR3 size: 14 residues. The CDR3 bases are TGTGCCAGCAGTTTTCCAGGGCAGAGGCGCGAGCAGTACTTC. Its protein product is CASSFPGQRREQYF.

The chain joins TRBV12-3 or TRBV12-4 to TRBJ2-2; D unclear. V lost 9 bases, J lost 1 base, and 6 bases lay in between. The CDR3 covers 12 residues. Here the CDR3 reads CASWGNTGELFF. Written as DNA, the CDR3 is TGTGCCAGTTGGGGGAACACCGGGGAGCTGTTTTTT.

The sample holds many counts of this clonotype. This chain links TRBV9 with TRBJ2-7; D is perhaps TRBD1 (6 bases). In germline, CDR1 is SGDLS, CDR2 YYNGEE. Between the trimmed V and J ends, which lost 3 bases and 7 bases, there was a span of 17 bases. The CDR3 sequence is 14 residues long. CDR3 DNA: TGTGCCAGCAGCGAAGGTCCAGGGGCTGGGGAGCAGTACTTC. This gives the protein CASSEGPGAGEQYF.

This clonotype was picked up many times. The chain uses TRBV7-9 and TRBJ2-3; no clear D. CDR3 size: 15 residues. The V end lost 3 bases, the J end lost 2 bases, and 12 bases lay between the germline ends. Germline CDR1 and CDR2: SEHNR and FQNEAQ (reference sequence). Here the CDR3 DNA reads TGTGCCAGCAGCTTTAGGTCCAGAAACACAGATACGCAGTATTTT. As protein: CASSFRSRNTDTQYF.

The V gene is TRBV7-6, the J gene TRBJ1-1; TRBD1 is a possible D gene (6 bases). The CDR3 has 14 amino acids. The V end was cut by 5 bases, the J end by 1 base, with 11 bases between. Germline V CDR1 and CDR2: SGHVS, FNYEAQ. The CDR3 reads CASSGGGTNTEAFF. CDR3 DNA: TGTGCCAGCAGCGGAGGGGGGACGAACACTGAAGCTTTCTTT.

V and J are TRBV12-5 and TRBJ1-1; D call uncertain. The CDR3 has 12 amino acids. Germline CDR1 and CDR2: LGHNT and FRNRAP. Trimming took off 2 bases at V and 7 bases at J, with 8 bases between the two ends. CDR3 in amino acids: CASGLNSLEAFF. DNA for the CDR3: TGTGCTAGTGGTTTGAACAGCCTTGAAGCTTTCTTT.

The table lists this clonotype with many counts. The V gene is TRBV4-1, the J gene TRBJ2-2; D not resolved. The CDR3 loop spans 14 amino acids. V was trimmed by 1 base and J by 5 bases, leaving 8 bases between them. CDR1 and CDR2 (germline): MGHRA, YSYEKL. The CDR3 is CASSQVAGTGELFF. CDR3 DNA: TGCGCCAGCAGCCAAGTCGCCGGGACCGGGGAGCTGTTTTTT.

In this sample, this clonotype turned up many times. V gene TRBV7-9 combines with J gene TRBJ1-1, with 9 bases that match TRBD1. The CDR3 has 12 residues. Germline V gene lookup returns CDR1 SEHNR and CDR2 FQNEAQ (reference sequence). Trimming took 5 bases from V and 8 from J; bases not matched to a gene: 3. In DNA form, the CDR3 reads TGTGCCAGCAGCCCCGGGACAGGGGAAGCTTTCTTT. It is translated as CASSPGTGEAFF. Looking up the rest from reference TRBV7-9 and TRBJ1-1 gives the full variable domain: DTGVSQNPRHKITKRGQNVTFRCDPISEHNRLYWYRQTLGQGPEFLTYFQNEAQLEKSRLLSDRFSAERPKGSFSTLEIQRTEQGDSAMYLCASSPGTGEAFFGQGTRLTVV.

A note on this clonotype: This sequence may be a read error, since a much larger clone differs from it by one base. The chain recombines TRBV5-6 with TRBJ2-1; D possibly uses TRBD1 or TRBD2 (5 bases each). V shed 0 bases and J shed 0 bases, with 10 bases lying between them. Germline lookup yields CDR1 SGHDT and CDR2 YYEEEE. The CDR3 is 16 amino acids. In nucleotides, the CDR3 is TGTGCCAGCAGCTTGGCGTGGGGACGCTCCTACAATGAGCAGTTCTTC. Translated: CASSLAWGRSYNEQFF.

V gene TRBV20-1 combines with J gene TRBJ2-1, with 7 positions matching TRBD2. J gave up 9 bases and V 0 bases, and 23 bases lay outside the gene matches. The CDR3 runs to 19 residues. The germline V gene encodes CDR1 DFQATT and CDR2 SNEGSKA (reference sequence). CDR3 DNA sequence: TGCAGTGCTAGAGATCAGCGGACTAGGAAACCCCAAAACCCTATTGAGCAGTTCTTC. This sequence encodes CSARDQRTRKPQNPIEQFF.

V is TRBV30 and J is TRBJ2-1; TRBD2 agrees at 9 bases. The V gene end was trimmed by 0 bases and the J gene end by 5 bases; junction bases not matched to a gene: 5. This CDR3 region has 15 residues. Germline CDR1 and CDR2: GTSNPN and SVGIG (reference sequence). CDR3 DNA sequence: TGTGCCTGGAGTGTTGGGCTAGCGGGGAACAATGAGCAGTTCTTC. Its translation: CAWSVGLAGNNEQFF.

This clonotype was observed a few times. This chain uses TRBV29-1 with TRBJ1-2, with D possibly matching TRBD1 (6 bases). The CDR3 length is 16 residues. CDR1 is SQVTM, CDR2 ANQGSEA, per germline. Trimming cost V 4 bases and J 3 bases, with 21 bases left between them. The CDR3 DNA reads TGCAGCGTTGTTTTTCCTACCAGGGGTTACGACTATGGCTACACCTTC. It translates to CSVVFPTRGYDYGYTF.

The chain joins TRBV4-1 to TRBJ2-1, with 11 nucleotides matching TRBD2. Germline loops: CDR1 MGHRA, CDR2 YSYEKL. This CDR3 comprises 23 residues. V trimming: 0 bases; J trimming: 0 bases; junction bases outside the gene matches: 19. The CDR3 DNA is TGCGCCAGCAGCCAAGATTTGAGGGAGGGGGGACTAGCGGATCTTAGCTCCTACAATGAGCAGTTCTTC. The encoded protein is CASSQDLREGGLADLSSYNEQFF.

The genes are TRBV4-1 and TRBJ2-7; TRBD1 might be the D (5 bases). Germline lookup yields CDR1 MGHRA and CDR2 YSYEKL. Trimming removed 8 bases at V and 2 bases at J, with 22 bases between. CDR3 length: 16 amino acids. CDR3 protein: CASGRVAADSTYEQYF. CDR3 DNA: TGCGCCAGCGGCCGCGTCGCCGCAGACAGCACCTACGAGCAGTACTTC.

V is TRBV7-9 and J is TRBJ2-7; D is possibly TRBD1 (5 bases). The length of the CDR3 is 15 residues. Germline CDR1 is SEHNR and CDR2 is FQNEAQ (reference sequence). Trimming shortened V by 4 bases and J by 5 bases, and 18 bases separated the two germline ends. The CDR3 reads CASSSYRTLNDEQYF. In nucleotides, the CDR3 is TGTGCCAGCAGCTCTTACAGGACCTTAAACGACGAGCAGTACTTC.

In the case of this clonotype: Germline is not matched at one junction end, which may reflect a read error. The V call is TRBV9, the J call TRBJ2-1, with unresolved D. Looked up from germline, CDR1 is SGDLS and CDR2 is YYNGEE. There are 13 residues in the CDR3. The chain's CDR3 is CVSSVGSVYEQFF. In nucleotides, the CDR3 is TGTGTCAGCAGCGTCGGATCCGTCTATGAGCAGTTCTTC.

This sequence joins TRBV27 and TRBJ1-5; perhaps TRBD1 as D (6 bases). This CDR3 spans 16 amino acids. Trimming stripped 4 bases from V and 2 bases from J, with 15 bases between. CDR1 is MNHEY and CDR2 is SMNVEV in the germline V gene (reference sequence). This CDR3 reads CASSSFGTQGNQPQHF. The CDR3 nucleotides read TGTGCCAGCAGTTCCTTCGGGACACAGGGCAATCAGCCCCAGCATTTT.

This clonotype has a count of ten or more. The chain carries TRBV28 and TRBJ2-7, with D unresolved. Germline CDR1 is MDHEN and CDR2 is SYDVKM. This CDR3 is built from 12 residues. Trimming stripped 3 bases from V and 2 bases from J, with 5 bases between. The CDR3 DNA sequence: TGTGCCAGCAGTTTTGCAGCCTACGAGCAGTACTTC. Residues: CASSFAAYEQYF.

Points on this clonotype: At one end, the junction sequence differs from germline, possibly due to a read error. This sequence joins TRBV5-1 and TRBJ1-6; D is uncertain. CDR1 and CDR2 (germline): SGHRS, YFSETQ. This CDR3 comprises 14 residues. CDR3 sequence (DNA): TGCACCAGCAGCTTGGCCCCGGGGAGATCACCCCTCCACTTT. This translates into CTSSLAPGRSPLHF. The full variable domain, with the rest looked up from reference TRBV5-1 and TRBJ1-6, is KAGVTQTPRYLIKTRGQQVTLSCSPISGHRSVSWYQQTPGQGLQFLFEYFSETQRNKGNFPGRFSGRQFSNSRSEMNVSTLELGDSALYLCTSSLAPGRSPLHFGNGTRLTVT.

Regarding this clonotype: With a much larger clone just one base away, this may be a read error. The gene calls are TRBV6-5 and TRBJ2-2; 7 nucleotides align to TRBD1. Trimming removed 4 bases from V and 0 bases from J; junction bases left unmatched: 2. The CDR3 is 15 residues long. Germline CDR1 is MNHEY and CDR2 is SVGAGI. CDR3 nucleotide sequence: TGTGCCAGCAGTTCAACAGGGGCGAACACCGGGGAGCTGTTTTTT. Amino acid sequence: CASSSTGANTGELFF.

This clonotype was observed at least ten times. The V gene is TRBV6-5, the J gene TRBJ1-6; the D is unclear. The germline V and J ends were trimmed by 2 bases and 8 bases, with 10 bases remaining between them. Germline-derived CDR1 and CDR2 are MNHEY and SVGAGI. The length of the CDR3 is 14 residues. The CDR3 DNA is TGTGCCAGCAGTTACGGACCGACCGATTCACCCCTCCACTTT. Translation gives CASSYGPTDSPLHF.

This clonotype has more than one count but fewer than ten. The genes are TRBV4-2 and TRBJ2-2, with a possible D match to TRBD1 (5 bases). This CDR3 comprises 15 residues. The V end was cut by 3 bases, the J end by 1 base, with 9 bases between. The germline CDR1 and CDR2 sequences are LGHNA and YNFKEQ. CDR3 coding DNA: TGTGCCAGCAGCCAGAACACAGGGAACACCGGGGAGCTGTTTTTT. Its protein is CASSQNTGNTGELFF.